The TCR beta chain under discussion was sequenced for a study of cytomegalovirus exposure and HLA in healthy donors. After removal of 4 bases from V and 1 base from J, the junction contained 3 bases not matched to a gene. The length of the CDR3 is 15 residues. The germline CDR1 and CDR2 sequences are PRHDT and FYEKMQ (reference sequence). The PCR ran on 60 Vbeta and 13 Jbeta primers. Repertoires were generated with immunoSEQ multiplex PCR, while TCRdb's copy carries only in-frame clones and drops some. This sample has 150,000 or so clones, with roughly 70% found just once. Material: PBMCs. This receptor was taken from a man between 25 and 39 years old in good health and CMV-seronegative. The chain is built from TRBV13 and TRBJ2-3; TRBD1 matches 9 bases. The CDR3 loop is CASSSRDRGTDTQYF. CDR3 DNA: TGTGCCAGCAGCTCCCGGGACAGGGGCACAGATACGCAGTATTTT.